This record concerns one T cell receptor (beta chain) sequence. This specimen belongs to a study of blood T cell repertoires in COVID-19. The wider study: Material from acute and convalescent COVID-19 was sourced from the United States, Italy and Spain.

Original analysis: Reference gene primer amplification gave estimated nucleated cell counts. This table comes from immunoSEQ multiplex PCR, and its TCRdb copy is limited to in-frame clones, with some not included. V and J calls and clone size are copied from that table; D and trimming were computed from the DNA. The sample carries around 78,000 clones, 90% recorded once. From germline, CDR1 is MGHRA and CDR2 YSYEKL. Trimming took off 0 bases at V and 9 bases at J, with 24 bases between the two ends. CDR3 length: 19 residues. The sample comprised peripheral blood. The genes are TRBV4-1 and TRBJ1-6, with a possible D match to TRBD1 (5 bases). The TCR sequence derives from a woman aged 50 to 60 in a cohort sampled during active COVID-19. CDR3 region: CASSQERGGTYRGGSPLHF. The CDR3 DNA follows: TGCGCCAGCAGCCAAGAACGGGGGGGGACGTATCGGGGAGGTTCACCCCTCCACTTT.